This T cell receptor (beta chain) was captured in a study of blood T cell repertoires in COVID-19. Study-level information: The samples span acute and convalescent COVID-19 from the United States, Italy and Spain. T cells, B-cell-depleted T cells, or PBMCs provided the cDNA or gDNA that served as material.

In the original analysis: Scientists estimated how many nucleated cells there were by amplifying reference gene primers. Assay: immunoSEQ multiplex PCR; the TCRdb copy retains only in-frame clones and omits some. Clone size and V and J calls were adopted from that table, with D and trimming inferred from the DNA. The table includes fewer than 400,000 clones, more than 70% detected once. This clone was detected a few times. From germline, CDR1 is MNHEY and CDR2 SVGAGI. V was pared by 6 bases and J by 5 bases, with 13 bases between. CDR3 length equals 14 residues. Sequencing was done on a sample of peripheral blood. This chain connects TRBV6-5 to TRBJ2-2; D uncertain. The sequence came from a man aged 25-45 years with active or convalescent COVID-19. CDR3 bases: TGTGCCAGCAGCCCCAGAAGGCGGACCGGGGAGCTGTTTTTT. It is translated as CASSPRRRTGELFF.